This T cell receptor beta chain was captured by sequencing in a study of spatial heterogeneity in lung cancer. Study in general: The authors sequenced available follow-up PBMC samples, taken a median of about two years after resection.

Every TCR cDNA molecule bore its own unique molecular identifier. TCRdb reprocessed the 5' RACE reads via MiXCR and lists one record per CDR3 protein. The profile shows about 52,000 distinct CDR3 sequences, less than 9% of them singletons. Documented time point: blood at routine non-recurrence follow-up after resection. Unsorted whole RNA samples from tumor, nontumor lung or frozen PBMC were sequenced. This clonotype showed up just a few times. The CDR3 covers 13 residues. V lost 11 bases and J lost 1, with 12 bases in between. The source of this sequence is a female donor with early-stage non-small cell lung cancer. The sample was PBMCs, taken at follow-up. The chain couples TRBV12-3 or TRBV12-4 to TRBJ2-4, with TRBD1 as a possible D gene (5 bases). The CDR3 is CASQQVAKNIQYF. The CDR3 nucleotides are TGTGCCTCCCAACAGGTGGCCAAAAACATTCAGTACTTC.